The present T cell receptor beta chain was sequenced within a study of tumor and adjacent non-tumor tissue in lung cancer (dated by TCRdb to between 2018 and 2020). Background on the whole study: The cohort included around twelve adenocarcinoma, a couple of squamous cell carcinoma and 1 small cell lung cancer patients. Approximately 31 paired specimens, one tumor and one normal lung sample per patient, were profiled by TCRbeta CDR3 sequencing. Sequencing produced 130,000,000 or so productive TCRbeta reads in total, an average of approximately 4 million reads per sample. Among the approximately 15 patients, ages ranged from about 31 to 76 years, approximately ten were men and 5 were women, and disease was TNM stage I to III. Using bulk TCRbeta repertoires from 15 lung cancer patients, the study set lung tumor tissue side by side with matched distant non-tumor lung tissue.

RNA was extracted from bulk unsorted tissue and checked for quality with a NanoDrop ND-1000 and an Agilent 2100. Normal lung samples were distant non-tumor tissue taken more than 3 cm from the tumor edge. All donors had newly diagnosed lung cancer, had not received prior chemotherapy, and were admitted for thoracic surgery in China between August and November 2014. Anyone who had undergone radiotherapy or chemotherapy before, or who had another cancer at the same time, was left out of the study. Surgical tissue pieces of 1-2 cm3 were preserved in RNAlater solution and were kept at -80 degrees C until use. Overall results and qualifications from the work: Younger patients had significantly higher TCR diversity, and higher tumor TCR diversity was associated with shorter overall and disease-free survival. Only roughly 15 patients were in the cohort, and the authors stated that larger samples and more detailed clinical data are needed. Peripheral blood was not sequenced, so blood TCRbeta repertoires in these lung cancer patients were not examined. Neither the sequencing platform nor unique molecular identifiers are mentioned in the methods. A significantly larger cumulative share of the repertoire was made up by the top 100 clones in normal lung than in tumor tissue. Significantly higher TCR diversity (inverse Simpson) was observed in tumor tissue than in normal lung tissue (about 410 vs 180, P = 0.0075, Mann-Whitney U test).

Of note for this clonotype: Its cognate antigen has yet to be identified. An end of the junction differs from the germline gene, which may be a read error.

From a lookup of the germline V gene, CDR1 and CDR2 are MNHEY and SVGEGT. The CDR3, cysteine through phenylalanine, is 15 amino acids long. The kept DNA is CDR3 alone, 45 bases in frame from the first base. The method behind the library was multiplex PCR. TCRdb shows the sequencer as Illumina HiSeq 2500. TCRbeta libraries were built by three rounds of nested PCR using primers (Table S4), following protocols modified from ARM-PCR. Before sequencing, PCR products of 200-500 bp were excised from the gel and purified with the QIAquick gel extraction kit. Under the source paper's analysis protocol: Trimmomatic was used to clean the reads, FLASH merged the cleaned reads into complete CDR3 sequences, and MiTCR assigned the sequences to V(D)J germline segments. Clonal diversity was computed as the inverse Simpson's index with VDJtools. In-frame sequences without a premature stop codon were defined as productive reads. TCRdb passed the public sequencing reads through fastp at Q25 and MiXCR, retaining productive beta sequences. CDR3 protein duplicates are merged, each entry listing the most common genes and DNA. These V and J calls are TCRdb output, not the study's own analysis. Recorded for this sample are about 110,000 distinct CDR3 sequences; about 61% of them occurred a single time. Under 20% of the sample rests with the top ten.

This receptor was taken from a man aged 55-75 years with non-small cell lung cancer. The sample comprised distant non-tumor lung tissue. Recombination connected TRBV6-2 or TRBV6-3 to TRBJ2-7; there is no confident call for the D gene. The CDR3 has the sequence CASSLPGAARYERYF. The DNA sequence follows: TGTGCCAGCAGCCTCCCCGGAGCAGCGAGGTACGAGCGGTACTTC.